This T cell receptor (beta chain) derives from a study of human T cells and chemical hapten exposure. This clonotype has ten or more counts. The J segment lost 7 bases and the V segment lost 6 bases, leaving 6 bases of the junction unmatched. Germline values: CDR1 DFQATT, CDR2 SNEGSKA (reference sequence). The CDR3 length is 13 residues. Each CDR3 protein is one row after TCRdb ran MiXCR on the RACE reads. The sample records 60,000 to 80,000 distinct CDR3 sequences, 6% to 7% being singletons. The sample's time point: healthy volunteer bleed at 6 weeks. The starting material, unfractionated whole blood, was used for total RNA extraction.

The specimen sequenced was whole blood. The J gene is TRBJ1-4, the V gene TRBV20-1, with 9 bases lining up with TRBD1. This receptor was taken from a female donor in good health. Some clones in this sample may be carry-over from other donors' samples. CDR3 amino acids: CSAPGQGGEKLFF. The CDR3 bases are TGCAGTGCCCCGGGACAGGGAGGTGAAAAACTGTTTTTT.